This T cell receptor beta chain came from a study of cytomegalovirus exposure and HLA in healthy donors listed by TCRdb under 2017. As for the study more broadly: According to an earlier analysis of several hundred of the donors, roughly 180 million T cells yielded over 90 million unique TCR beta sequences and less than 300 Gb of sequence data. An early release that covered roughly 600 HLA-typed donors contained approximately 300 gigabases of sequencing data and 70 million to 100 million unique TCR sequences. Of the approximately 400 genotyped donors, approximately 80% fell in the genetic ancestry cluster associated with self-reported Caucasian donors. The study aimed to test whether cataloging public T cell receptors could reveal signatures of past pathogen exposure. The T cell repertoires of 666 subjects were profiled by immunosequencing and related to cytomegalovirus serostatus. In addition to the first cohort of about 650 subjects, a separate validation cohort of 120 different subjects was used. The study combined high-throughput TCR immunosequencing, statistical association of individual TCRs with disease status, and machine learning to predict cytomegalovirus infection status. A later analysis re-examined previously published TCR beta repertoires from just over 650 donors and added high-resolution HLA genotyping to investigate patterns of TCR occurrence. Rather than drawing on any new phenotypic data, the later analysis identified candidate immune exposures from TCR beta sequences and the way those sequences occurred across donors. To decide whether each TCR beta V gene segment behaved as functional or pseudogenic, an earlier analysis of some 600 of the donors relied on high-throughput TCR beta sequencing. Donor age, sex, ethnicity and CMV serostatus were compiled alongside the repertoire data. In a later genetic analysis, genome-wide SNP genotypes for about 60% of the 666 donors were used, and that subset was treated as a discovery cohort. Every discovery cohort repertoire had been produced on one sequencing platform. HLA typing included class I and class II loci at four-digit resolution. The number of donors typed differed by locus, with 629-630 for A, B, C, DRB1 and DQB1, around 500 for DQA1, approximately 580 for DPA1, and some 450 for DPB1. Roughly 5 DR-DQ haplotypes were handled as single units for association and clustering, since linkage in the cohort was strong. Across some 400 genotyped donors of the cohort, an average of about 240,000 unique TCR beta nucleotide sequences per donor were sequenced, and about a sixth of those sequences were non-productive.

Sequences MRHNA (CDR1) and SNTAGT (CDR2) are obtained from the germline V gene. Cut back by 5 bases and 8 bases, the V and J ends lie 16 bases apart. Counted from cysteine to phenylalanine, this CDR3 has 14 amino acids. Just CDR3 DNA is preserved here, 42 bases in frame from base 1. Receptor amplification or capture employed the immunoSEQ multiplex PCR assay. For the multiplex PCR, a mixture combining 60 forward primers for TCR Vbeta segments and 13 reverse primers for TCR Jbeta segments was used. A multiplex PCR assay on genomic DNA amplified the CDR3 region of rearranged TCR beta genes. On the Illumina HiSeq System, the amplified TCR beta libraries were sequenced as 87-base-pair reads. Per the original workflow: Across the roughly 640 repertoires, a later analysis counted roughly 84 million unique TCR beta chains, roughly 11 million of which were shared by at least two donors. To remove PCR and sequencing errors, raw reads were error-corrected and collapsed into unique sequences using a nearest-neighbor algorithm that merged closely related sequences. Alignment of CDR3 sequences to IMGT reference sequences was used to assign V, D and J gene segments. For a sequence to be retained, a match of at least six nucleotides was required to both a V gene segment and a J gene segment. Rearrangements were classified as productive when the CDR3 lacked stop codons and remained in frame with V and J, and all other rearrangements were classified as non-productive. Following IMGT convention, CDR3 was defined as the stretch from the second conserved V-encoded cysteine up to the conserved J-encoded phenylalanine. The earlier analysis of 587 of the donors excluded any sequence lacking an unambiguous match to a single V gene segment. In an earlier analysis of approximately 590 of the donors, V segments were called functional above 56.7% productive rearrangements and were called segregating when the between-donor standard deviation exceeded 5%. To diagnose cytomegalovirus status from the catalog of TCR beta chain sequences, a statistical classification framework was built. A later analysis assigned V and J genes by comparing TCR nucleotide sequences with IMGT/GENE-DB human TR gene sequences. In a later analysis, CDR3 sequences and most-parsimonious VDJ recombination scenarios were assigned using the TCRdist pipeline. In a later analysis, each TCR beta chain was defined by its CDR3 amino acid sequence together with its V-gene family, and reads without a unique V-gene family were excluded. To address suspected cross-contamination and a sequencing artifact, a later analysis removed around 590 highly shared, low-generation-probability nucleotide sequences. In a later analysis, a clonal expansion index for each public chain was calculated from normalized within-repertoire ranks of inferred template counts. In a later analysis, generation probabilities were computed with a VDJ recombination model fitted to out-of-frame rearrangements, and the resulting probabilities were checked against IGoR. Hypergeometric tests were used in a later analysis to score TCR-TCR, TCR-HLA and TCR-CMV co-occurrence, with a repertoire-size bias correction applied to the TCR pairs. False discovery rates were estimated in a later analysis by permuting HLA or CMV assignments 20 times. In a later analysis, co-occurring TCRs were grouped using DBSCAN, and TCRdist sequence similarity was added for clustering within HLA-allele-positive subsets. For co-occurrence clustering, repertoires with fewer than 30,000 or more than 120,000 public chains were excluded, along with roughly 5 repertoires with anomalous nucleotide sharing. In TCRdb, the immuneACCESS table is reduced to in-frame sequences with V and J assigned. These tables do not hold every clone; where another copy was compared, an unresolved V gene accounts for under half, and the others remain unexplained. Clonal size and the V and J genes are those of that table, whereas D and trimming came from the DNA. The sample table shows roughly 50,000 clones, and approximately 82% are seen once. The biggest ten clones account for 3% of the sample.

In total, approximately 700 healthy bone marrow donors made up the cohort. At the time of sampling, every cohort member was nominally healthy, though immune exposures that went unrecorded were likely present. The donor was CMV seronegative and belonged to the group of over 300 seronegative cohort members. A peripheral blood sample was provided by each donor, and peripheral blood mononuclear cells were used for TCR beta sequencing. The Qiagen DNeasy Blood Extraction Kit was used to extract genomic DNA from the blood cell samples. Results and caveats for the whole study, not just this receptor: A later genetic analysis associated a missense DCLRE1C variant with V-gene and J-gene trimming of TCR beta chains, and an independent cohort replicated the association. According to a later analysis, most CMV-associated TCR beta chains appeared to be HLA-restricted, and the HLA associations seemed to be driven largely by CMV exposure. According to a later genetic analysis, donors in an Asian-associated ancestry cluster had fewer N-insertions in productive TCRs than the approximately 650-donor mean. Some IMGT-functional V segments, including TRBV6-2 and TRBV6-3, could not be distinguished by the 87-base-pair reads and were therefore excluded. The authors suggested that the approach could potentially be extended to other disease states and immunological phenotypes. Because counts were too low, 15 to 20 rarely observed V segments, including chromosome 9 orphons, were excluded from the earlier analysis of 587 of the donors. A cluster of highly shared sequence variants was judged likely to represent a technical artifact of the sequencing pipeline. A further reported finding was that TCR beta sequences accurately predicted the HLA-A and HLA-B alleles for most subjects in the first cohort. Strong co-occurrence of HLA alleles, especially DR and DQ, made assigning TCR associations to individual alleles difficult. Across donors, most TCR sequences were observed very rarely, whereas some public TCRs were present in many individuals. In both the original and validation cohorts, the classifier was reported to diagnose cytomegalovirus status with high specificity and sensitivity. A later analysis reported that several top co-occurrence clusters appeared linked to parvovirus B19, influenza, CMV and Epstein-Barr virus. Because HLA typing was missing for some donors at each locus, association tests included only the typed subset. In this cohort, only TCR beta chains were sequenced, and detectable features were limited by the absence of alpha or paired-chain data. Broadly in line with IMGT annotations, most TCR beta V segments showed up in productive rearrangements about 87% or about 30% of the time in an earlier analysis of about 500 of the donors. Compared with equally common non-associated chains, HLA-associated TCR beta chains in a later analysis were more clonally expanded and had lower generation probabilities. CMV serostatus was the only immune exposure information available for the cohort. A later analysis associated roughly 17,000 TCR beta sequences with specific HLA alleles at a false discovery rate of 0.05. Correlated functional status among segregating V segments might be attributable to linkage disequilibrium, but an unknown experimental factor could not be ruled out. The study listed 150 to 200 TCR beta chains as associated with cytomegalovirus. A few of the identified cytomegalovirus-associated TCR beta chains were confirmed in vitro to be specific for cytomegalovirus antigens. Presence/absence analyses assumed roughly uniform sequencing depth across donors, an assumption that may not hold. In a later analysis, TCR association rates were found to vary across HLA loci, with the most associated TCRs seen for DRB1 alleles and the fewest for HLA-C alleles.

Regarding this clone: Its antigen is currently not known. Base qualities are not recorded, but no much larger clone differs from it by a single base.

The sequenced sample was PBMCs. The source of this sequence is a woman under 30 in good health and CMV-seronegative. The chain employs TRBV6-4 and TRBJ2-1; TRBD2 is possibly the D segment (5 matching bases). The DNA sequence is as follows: TGTGCCAGCAGTTTTCGGACGGGGAGCGATGAGCAGTTCTTC. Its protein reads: CASSFRTGSDEQFF.